This TCR beta chain stems from a study of T cells after yellow fever vaccination. The J segment lost 5 bases and the V segment lost 4 bases, leaving 4 bases of the junction unmatched. CDR1 LGHNA and CDR2 YSLEER come from the germline V gene. This CDR3 contains 14 residues. Each CDR3 protein is one row after TCRdb ran MiXCR on the 5' RACE reads. The sample records roughly 56,000 distinct CDR3 sequences, approximately 6% being singletons. Sequences were derived from PBMCs, either bulk or a sorted T-cell subset (CD4+, CD8+, memory, or dextramer-sorted; not recorded which), sampled on the day of the yellow fever booster vaccination. The V and J genes are TRBV4-3 and TRBJ2-3, with 9 nucleotides matching TRBD1. This TCR came from a man between 18 and 35 years old who received the YFV17D yellow fever vaccine. The CDR3 protein is CASSLGQGGDTQYF. The CDR3 bases are TGCGCCAGCAGCCTGGGACAGGGAGGAGATACGCAGTATTTT.